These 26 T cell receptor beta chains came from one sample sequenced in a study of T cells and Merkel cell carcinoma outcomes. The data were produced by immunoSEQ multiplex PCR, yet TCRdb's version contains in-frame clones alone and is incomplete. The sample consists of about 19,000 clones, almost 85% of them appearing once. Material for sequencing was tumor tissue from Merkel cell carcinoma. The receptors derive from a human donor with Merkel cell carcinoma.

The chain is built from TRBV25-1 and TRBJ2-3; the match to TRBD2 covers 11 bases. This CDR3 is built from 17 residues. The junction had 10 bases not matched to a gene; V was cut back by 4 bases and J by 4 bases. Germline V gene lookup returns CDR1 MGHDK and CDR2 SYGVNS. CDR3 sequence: CASSGILAGGVADTQYF. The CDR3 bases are TGTGCCAGCAGTGGTATCCTAGCGGGAGGAGTGGCAGATACGCAGTATTTT.

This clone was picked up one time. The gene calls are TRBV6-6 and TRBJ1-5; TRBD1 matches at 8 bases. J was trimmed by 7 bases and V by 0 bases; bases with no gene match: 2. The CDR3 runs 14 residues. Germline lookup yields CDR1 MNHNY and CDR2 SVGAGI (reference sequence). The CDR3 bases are TGTGCCAGCAGTTACTCGACAGGGGTCCAGCCCCAGCATTTT. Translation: CASSYSTGVQPQHF.

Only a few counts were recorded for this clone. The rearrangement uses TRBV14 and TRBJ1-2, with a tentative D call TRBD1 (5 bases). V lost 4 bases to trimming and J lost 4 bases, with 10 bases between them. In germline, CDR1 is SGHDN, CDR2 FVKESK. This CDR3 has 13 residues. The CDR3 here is CASSRQTTYGYTF. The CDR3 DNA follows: TGTGCCAGCAGCCGACAGACCACCTATGGCTACACCTTC.

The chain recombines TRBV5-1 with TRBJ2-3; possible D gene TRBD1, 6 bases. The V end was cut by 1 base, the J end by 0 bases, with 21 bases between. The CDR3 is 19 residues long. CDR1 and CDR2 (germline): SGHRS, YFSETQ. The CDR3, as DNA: TGCGCCAGCAGCTTGTTAACAGGGAGTCTTGAACCTAGCACAGATACGCAGTATTTT. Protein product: CASSLLTGSLEPSTDTQYF. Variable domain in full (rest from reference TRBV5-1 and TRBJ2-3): KAGVTQTPRYLIKTRGQQVTLSCSPISGHRSVSWYQQTPGQGLQFLFEYFSETQRNKGNFPGRFSGRQFSNSRSEMNVSTLELGDSALYLCASSLLTGSLEPSTDTQYFGPGTRLTVL.

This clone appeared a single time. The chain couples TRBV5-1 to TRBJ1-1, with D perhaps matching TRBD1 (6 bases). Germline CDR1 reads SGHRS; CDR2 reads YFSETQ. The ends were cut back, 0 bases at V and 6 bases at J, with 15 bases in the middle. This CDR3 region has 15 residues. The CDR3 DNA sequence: TGCGCCAGCAGCTTGGGGATAGGGGGAATTCCTGAAGCTTTCTTT. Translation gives CASSLGIGGIPEAFF. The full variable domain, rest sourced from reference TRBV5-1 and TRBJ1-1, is KAGVTQTPRYLIKTRGQQVTLSCSPISGHRSVSWYQQTPGQGLQFLFEYFSETQRNKGNFPGRFSGRQFSNSRSEMNVSTLELGDSALYLCASSLGIGGIPEAFFGQGTRLTVV.

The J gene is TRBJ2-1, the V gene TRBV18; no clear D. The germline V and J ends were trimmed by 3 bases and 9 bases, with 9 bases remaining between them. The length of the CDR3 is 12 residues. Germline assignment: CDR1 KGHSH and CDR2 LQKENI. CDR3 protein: CASSPLRGEQFF. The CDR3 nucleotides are TGTGCCAGCTCACCTTTAAGAGGTGAGCAGTTCTTC.

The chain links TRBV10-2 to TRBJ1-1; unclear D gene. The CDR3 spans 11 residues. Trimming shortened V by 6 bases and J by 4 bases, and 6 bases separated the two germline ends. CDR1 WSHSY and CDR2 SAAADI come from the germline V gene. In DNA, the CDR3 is TGCGCCAGCAGAGACGGCACTGAAGCTTTCTTT. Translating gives CASRDGTEAFF.

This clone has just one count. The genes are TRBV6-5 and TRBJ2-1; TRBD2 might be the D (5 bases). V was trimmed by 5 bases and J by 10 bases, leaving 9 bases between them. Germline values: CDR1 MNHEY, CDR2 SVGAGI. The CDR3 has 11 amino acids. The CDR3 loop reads CASSGSGEQFF. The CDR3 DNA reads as TGTGCCAGCAGTGGGTCGGGGGAGCAGTTCTTC.

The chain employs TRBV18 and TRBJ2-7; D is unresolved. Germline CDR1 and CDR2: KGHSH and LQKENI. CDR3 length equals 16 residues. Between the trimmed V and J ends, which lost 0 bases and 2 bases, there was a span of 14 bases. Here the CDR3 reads CASSPPSRVSPYEQYF. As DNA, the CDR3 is TGTGCCAGCTCACCACCGTCGAGAGTGTCACCCTACGAGCAGTACTTC.

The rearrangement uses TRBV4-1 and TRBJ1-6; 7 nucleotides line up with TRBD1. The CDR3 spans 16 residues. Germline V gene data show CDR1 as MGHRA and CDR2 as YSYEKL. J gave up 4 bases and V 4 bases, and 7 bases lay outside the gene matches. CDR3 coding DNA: TGCGCCAGCAGCCTGGGGGGGGACAGATATAATTCACCCCTCCACTTT. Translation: CASSLGGDRYNSPLHF.

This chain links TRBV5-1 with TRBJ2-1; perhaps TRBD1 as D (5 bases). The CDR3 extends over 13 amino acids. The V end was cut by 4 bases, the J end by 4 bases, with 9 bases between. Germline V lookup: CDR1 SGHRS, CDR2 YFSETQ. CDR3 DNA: TGCGCCAGCAGCACCGACAGATACAATGAGCAGTTCTTC. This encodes CASSTDRYNEQFF.

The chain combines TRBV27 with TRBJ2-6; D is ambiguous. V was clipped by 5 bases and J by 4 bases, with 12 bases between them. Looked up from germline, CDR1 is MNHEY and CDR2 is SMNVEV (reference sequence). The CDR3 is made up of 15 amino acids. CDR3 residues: CASSLQSKGANVLTF. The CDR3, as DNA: TGTGCCAGCAGTCTACAGAGCAAGGGGGCCAACGTCCTGACTTTC.

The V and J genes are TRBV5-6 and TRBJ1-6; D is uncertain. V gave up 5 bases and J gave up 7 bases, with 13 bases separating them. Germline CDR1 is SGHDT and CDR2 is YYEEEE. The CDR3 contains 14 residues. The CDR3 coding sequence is TGTGCCAGCAGATCCCCAGGAGCCAATTCACCCCTCCACTTT. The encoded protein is CASRSPGANSPLHF.

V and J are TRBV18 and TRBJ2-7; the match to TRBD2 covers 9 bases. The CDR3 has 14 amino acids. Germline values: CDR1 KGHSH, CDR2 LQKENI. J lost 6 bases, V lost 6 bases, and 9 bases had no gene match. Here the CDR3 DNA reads TGTGCCAGCTCTTCCGGGACTAGCATTTTCGAGCAGTACTTC. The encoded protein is CASSSGTSIFEQYF.

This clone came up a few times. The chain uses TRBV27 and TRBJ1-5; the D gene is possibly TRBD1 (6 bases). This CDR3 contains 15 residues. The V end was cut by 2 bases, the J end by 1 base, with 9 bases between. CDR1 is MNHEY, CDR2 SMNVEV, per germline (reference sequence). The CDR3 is CASSLGGGSNQPQHF. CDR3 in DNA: TGTGCCAGCAGTTTAGGGGGGGGCAGCAATCAGCCCCAGCATTTT.

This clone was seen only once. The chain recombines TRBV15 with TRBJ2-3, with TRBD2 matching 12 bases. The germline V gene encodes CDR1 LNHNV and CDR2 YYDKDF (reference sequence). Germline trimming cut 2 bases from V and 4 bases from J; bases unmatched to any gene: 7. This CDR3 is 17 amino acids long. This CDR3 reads CATSRPRLAGAPDTQYF. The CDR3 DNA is TGTGCCACCAGCAGACCGCGACTAGCGGGAGCCCCAGATACGCAGTATTTT.

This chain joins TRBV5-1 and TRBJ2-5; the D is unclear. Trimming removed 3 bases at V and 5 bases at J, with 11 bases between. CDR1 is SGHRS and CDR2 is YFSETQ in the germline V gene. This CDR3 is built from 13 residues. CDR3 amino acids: CASSSRIGETQYF. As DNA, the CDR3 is TGCGCCAGCAGCTCACGTATAGGGGAGACCCAGTACTTC.

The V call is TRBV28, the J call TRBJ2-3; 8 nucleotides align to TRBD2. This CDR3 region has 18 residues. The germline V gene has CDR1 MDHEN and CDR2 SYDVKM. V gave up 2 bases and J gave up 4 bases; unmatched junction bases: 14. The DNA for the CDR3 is TGTGCCAGCAGTTTAGGATTCTCCGGGAGGGCCTCATCAGATACGCAGTATTTT. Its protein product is CASSLGFSGRASSDTQYF.

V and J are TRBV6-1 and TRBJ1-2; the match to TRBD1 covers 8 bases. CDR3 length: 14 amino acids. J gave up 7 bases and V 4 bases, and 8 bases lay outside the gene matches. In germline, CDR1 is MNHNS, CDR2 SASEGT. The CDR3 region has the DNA TGTGCCAGCAGTGGCTACAGGGGGTTCTCTGGCTACACCTTC. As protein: CASSGYRGFSGYTF.

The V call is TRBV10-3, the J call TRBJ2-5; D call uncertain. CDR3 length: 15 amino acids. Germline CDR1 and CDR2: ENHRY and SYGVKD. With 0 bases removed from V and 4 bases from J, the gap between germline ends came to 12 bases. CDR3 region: CAISESKRLGETQYF. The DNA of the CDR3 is TGTGCCATCAGTGAGTCGAAGAGGCTGGGAGAGACCCAGTACTTC.

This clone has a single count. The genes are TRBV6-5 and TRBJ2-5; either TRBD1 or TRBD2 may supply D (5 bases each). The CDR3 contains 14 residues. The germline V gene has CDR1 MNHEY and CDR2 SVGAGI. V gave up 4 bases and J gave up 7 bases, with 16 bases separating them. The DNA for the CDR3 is TGTGCCAGCAGTTGGTCAGGCCCTGGGGGGACCCAGTACTTC. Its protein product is CASSWSGPGGTQYF.

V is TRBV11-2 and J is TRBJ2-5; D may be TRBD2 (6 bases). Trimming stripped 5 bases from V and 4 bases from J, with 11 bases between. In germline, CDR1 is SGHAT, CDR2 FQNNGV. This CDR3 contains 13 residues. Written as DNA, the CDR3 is TGTGCCAGCAGCATCGGGAGCGGAGAGACCCAGTACTTC. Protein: CASSIGSGETQYF.

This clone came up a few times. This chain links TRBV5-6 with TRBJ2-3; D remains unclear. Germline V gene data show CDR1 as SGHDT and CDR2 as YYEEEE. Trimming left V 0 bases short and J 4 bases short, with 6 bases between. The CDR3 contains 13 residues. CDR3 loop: CASSLVGSDTQYF. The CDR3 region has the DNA TGTGCCAGCAGCTTGGTTGGGTCAGATACGCAGTATTTT.

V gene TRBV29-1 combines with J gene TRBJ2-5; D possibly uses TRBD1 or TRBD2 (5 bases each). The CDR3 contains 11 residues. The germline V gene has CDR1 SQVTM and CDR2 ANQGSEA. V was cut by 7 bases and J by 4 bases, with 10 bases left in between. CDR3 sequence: CSGGTSETQYF. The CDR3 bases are TGCAGCGGGGGGACGTCAGAGACCCAGTACTTC.

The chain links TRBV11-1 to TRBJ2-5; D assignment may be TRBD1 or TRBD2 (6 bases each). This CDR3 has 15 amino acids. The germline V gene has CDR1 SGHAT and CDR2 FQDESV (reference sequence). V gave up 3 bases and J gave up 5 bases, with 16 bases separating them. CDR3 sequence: CASSLVDGGYETQYF. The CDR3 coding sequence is TGTGCCAGCAGCTTGGTGGACGGGGGCTATGAGACCCAGTACTTC.

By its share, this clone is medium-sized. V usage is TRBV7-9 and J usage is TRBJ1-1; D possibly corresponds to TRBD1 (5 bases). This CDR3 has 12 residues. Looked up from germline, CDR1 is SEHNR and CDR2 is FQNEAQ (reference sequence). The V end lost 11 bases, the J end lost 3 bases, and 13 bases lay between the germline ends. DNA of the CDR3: TGTGCCCTCGGGGCAGTGGACACTGAAGCTTTCTTT. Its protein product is CALGAVDTEAFF.